The 21 T cell receptor beta chains below all came from one sample that was sequenced in a study of molecular identifiers for immune sequencing clone quantification. TCRdb ran MiXCR on the PCR reads and lists one entry per CDR3 protein. This sample has under 650,000 distinct CDR3 sequences, with nearly 20% found just once. Sequenced: naive CD8+ T cells from blood, with Jurkat cell RNA spiked in. The subset was: FACS-sorted CD8+CD4-CCR7+CD45RA+ naive T cells. All receptors derive from a human donor in good health. Some libraries in this study had Jurkat cell RNA spiked in.

V and J are TRBV11-2 and TRBJ1-4; D unclear. The CDR3 is 11 amino acids. Germline V CDR1 and CDR2: SGHAT, FQNNGV. The DNA of the CDR3 is TGTGCAACGGCCACGGATGAAAAACTGTTTTTT. Its protein product is CATATDEKLFF.

Points on this clonotype: One junction end does not reproduce the germline sequence, and a read error may be involved. The chain carries TRBV6-5 and TRBJ2-7; 10 bases line up with TRBD2. The CDR3 covers 13 residues. CDR1 and CDR2 from the germline V gene are MNHEY and SVGAGI. Here the CDR3 reads CASSLAGPYGQYF. In DNA form, the CDR3 reads TGTGCCAGCTCACTAGCGGGACCTTACGGGCAGTACTTC.

A remark on this clonotype: A much more abundant neighbour one base away suggests this may be a read error. The rearrangement uses TRBV4-3 and TRBJ2-1; the D is unclear. Per the germline V gene, CDR1 is LGHNA and CDR2 is YSLEER. The CDR3 extends over 17 amino acids. This CDR3 is CASGQELKPVVPIGQFF. In DNA form, the CDR3 reads TGCGCCAGCGGCCAAGAACTCAAACCCGTGGTCCCAATAGGGCAGTTCTTC.

A word on this clonotype: It may be a read error: a sequence one base away is much more abundant. The V call is TRBV7-3, the J call TRBJ2-7; 9 positions agree with TRBD2. Trimming at V came to 4 bases and at J to 7 bases, leaving 17 bases not matched to a gene. Germline CDR1 is SGHTA and CDR2 is FQGTGA. The CDR3 totals 17 residues. CDR3 residues: CASSSPSGTSKPDEQYF. The CDR3 bases are TGTGCCAGCAGCTCCCCCTCCGGGACTAGCAAACCGGATGAGCAGTACTTC.

This clonotype came up many times. V is TRBV27 and J is TRBJ2-2, with D uncertain. Per the germline V gene, CDR1 is MNHEY and CDR2 is SMNVEV (reference sequence). This CDR3 region has 13 residues. V lost 3 bases, J lost 6 bases, and 8 bases lay in between. CDR3 loop: CASSLSGAGELFF. The CDR3 DNA reads as TGTGCCAGCAGTTTGAGTGGGGCCGGGGAGCTGTTTTTT.

This clonotype has a count of ten or more. The rearrangement joins TRBV14 to TRBJ2-3; TRBD2 is a possible D gene (5 bases). The CDR3 has 16 amino acids. The V end was cut by 0 bases, the J end by 2 bases, with 12 bases between. CDR1 SGHDN and CDR2 FVKESK come from the germline V gene. DNA of the CDR3: TGTGCCAGCAGCCAAGATACGGAGGATTACACAGATACGCAGTATTTT. It is translated as CASSQDTEDYTDTQYF.

This clonotype was seen many times. This rearrangement joins TRBV6-2 or TRBV6-3 to TRBJ1-1; D is uncertain. From germline, CDR1 is MNHEY and CDR2 SVGEGT. CDR3 length: 15 residues. Trimming pared 6 bases from V and 0 bases from J, leaving 14 bases between. DNA for the CDR3: TGTGCCAGCAGCCCCATGGGAATTTTGAACACTGAAGCTTTCTTT. Residues: CASSPMGILNTEAFF.

This clonotype has more than one count but fewer than ten. The gene calls are TRBV4-3 and TRBJ2-5, with D tentatively TRBD2 (5 bases). Germline CDR1 reads LGHNA; CDR2 reads YSLEER. The V and J ends lost 1 base and 5 bases respectively, with 14 bases between them. CDR3 length: 15 amino acids. For the CDR3, the DNA is TGCGCCAGCAGCCAAGGGACGGGGTCGGTGGAGACCCAGTACTTC. Translating it yields CASSQGTGSVETQYF.

The sample holds many counts of this clonotype. V is TRBV24-1 and J is TRBJ2-3; D ambiguous. The CDR3 consists of 11 residues. Looked up from germline, CDR1 is KGHDR and CDR2 is SFDVKD. Trimming shortened V by 7 bases and J by 2 bases, and 3 bases separated the two germline ends. The CDR3 coding sequence is TGTGCCACCAGGGACACAGATACGCAGTATTTT. It yields the protein CATRDTDTQYF.

This clonotype has only a few counts. CDR3 residues: CASSPTSYGANVLTF. The DNA for the CDR3 is TGTGCCAGCAGCCCTACTAGTTATGGGGCCAACGTCCTGACTTTC. The V gene is TRBV9, the J gene TRBJ2-6; maybe TRBD2 (5 bases). Trimming took off 4 bases at V and 3 bases at J, with 11 bases between the two ends. The CDR3 covers 15 residues. Germline V gene lookup returns CDR1 SGDLS and CDR2 YYNGEE.

This chain joins TRBV6-6 and TRBJ2-7; D gene unclear. V was pared by 0 bases and J by 5 bases, with 8 bases between. CDR1 is MNHNY and CDR2 is SVGAGI in the germline V gene (reference sequence). The CDR3 runs 13 residues. CDR3 protein: CASSYSFSDEQYF. In nucleotides, the CDR3 is TGTGCCAGCAGTTACTCGTTTTCGGACGAGCAGTACTTC.

This clonotype was seen ten or more times. The gene calls are TRBV2 and TRBJ2-3; D could derive from TRBD1 or TRBD2 (5 bases each). This CDR3 is built from 16 residues. Per germline, CDR1 SNHLY and CDR2 FYNNEI. V was cut by 6 bases and J by 8 bases, with 24 bases left in between. The CDR3, as DNA: TGTGCCAGCAGCATAAGCCGGGACCGTGAGTGGAGTACGCAGTATTTT. Its translation: CASSISRDREWSTQYF.

The genes are TRBV12-2 and TRBJ1-2; the table's D call of TRBD1 was not tested on the DNA. TRBV12-2 is marked as a pseudogene. This CDR3 is 15 amino acids long. CDR3 in amino acids: CASRSSHGAQIGYTF. The CDR3 nucleotides are TGTGCAAGTCGCTCCTCTCATGGGGCGCAGATCGGCTACACCTTC.

The chain has TRBV7-6 and TRBJ2-7; possibly TRBD2 for D (5 bases). The CDR3 loop spans 15 amino acids. Trimming left V 0 bases short and J 3 bases short, with 12 bases between. Germline V gives CDR1 SGHVS, CDR2 FNYEAQ. In nucleotides, the CDR3 is TGTGCCAGCAGCTTAGCGGAGGACGACTACTACGAGCAGTACTTC. As protein: CASSLAEDDYYEQYF.

This clonotype was observed at least ten times. This sequence joins TRBV9 and TRBJ1-1, with D possibly matching TRBD1 (5 bases). V was clipped by 4 bases and J by 5 bases, with 18 bases between them. The length of the CDR3 is 15 residues. Germline loops: CDR1 SGDLS, CDR2 YYNGEE. The CDR3 DNA reads as TGTGCCAGCAGCCTAGGTTGGGGGACCGAGACTGAAGCTTTCTTT. It translates to CASSLGWGTETEAFF.

This chain connects TRBV21-1 to TRBJ2-7; the table's D gene call, TRBD2, was not cross checked with the DNA. TRBV21-1 constitutes a pseudogene. There are 16 residues in the CDR3. CDR3 residues: CASSKGEGGTALEQYF. The CDR3 bases are TGTGCCAGCAGCAAAGGGGAAGGAGGGACTGCTCTCGAGCAGTACTTC.

As regards this clonotype: A read error may explain this, as a much larger clone is one base away. The J gene is TRBJ2-7, the V gene TRBV2, with D hard to call. The CDR3 runs 13 residues. CDR1 is SNHLY, CDR2 FYNNEI, per germline. The CDR3 spells CACSLTVAYEQYF. Here the CDR3 DNA reads TGTGCCTGCAGTCTTACAGTAGCCTACGAGCAGTACTTC.

This clonotype was detected only a few times. CDR3 amino acids: CASSAAGGLVTGELFF. In nucleotides, the CDR3 is TGTGCCAGCAGCGCAGCAGGGGGCTTGGTCACCGGGGAGCTGTTTTTT. This chain uses TRBV28 with TRBJ2-2, with 8 positions matching TRBD1. J gave up 4 bases and V 6 bases, and 10 bases lay outside the gene matches. Germline values: CDR1 MDHEN, CDR2 SYDVKM. The CDR3 extends over 16 amino acids.

This clonotype has ten or more counts. The rearrangement uses TRBV24-1 and TRBJ2-1, with 10 nucleotides matching TRBD2. Germline V gene lookup returns CDR1 KGHDR and CDR2 SFDVKD. J lost 8 bases, V lost 5 bases, and 20 bases had no gene match. This CDR3 has 19 amino acids. The CDR3 loop is CATSGRAPATSGTWDEQFF. In nucleotides, the CDR3 is TGTGCCACCAGTGGGAGGGCCCCAGCTACTAGCGGGACTTGGGATGAGCAGTTCTTC.

This clonotype was seen only a few times. The chain carries TRBV29-1 and TRBJ1-2; TRBD1 is a possible D gene (5 bases). CDR3 length: 15 amino acids. The V end lost 5 bases, the J end lost 8 bases, and 24 bases lay between the germline ends. CDR1 and CDR2 (germline): SQVTM, ANQGSEA. The DNA for the CDR3 is TGCAGCGTTAGTGGGACCTCCGTAATCCAACTGGGCTACACCTTC. Protein sequence: CSVSGTSVIQLGYTF. The entire variable domain, with the rest obtained from reference TRBV29-1 and TRBJ1-2, is as follows: SAVISQKPSRDICQRGTSLTIQCQVDSQVTMMFWYRQQPGQSLTLIATANQGSEATYESGFVIDKFPISRPNLTFSTLTVSNMSPEDSSIYLCSVSGTSVIQLGYTFGSGTRLTVV.

The V and J genes are TRBV4-2 and TRBJ1-5; D unclear. V was pared by 1 base and J by 0 bases, with 16 bases between. The CDR3 covers 18 residues. The germline V gene has CDR1 LGHNA and CDR2 YNFKEQ. The CDR3 sequence is CASSQGATRYDSNQPQHF. The CDR3 DNA is TGTGCCAGCAGCCAAGGGGCCACTAGATACGATAGCAATCAGCCCCAGCATTTT.